This is a list of T cell receptor beta chains from one sample in a study of T-cell memory formation after mild COVID-19. Using its own MiXCR run on the 5' RACE reads, TCRdb lists one record per CDR3 protein. The table shows some 210,000 distinct CDR3 sequences, with around 20% occurring only once. Material: PBMCs or a T cell subset sorted from them (not recorded which). These receptors were taken from an adult woman who had mild COVID-19 (a few samples of this study predate the infection). Cell type and time point are not known. The CDR3 runs from the conserved cysteine through the conserved F or W.

j_call | v_call | cdr3_aa
TRBJ2-3 | TRBV24-1 | CATSDNTRRTDTQYF
TRBJ2-7 | TRBV20-1 | CSAREIRLAASYEQYF
TRBJ1-4 | TRBV2 | CASSVGTTNEKLFF
TRBJ2-1 | TRBV5-1 | CASSSGTSGTNEQFF
TRBJ2-1 | TRBV20-1 | CSVRGRDNEQFF
TRBJ1-2 | TRBV6-1 | CASSNHPTVNYGYTF
TRBJ1-3 | TRBV7-8 | CASSTAGGNTIYF
TRBJ2-3 | TRBV20-1 | CSARDPRGGGDTQYF
TRBJ1-1 | TRBV30 | CAWSVQVFMNTEAFF
TRBJ2-3 | TRBV29-1 | CSAVSGALDTQYF
TRBJ2-5 | TRBV11-2 | CASSLVLGQGGTQYF
TRBJ2-7 | TRBV12-3/TRBV12-4 | CASSFHRDEQYF
TRBJ1-1 | TRBV7-9 | CASSTLDGTEAFF
TRBJ1-2 | TRBV29-1 | CSVEERRGHYGYTF
TRBJ2-6 | TRBV6-1 | CASTGGFSGANVLTF
TRBJ2-3 | TRBV7-3 | CASSSMGADTQYF
TRBJ1-2 | TRBV19 | CASSIRQTNYGYTF
TRBJ1-2 | TRBV12-3/TRBV12-4 | CASTGALGGYTF
TRBJ1-3 | TRBV18 | CASSPRADGNTIYF
TRBJ2-5 | TRBV5-1 | CASSPRGQGQETQYF
TRBJ2-3 | TRBV12-3/TRBV12-4 | CASSFGLALDTQYF
TRBJ2-7 | TRBV20-1 | CSARDGKDNSYEQYF
TRBJ2-3 | TRBV12-3/TRBV12-4 | CASSRGGQLRTDTQYF
TRBJ2-5 | TRBV12-3/TRBV12-4 | CASSLGGRDRETQYF
TRBJ2-7 | TRBV5-1 | CASSLMSQAGVEQYF
TRBJ2-3 | TRBV12-3/TRBV12-4 | CASSRRTSGLTDTQYF